The clone carrying this T cell receptor (beta chain) appeared a single time. This record belongs to a study of blood T cell repertoires in COVID-19. How the authors handled the data: It was from reference gene primer amplification that nucleated cell counts were estimated. Assay used: immunoSEQ multiplex PCR; TCRdb lists only in-frame clones, some missing. From that table come the V and J calls and clone size; the DNA was used to work out D and trimming. The repertoire has approximately 280,000 clones, 85% of them found once; the top ten carry about 2.7%. Looked up from germline, CDR1 is ENHRY and CDR2 is SYGVKD. This CDR3 is built from 16 residues. The V gene end was trimmed by 5 bases and the J gene end by 2 bases; junction bases not matched to a gene: 9.

The chain has TRBV10-3 and TRBJ2-7; 10 bases are a match to TRBD2. This TCR derives from a woman in her forties or fifties who had recovered from COVID-19. Material for sequencing was PBMCs or T cells enriched from blood (not recorded which). Here the CDR3 reads CAISLNGLAGAYEQYF. The CDR3 DNA follows: TGTGCCATCAGTCTTAACGGCCTAGCGGGAGCCTACGAGCAGTACTTC.